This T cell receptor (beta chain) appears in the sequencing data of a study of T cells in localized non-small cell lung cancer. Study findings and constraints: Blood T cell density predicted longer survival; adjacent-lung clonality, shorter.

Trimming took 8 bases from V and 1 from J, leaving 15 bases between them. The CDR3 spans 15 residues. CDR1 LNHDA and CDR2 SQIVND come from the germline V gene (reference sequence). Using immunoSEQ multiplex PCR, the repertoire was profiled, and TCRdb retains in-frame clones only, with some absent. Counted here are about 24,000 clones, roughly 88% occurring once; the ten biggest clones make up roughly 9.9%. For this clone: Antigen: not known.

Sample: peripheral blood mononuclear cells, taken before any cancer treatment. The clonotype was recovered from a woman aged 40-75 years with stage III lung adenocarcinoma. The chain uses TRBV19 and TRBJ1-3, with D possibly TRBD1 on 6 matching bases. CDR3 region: CASADRPRSGNTIYF. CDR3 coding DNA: TGTGCCAGTGCTGACAGGCCCAGATCTGGAAACACCATATATTTT.